This T cell receptor beta chain derives from a study of blood T cell repertoires in COVID-19. Overall study: COVID-19 samples, acute and convalescent, were from the United States, Italy and Spain. Sources were T cells, B-cell-depleted T cells, or PBMCs; the material itself was cDNA or gDNA.

Seattle enrolled patients during active infection and tracked them longitudinally. With V trimmed by 6 bases and J by 2 bases, 8 bases remained unmatched. Germline V CDR1 and CDR2: SQVTM, ANQGSEA. This CDR3 comprises 16 residues. Libraries were prepared by immunoSEQ multiplex PCR; TCRdb keeps only in-frame clonotypes and omits some of them. The sample comprises fewer than 200,000 clones, 75% to 90% of which are singletons, and less than 10% rests with the top ten. The rearrangement uses TRBV29-1 and TRBJ2-3, with 13 nucleotides matching TRBD2. Sequenced input: peripheral blood. This clonotype originated in a woman in her seventies with COVID-19, enrolled during active disease. The CDR3 spells CSVGQTSGRPTDTQYF. The CDR3 bases are TGCAGCGTCGGACAGACTAGCGGGAGGCCCACAGATACGCAGTATTTT.